This T cell receptor beta chain was retrieved from a study of shared clonotypes between healthy human individuals. Overall study context: Per donor, CD8 memory used one plate, CD8 naive used two, CD4 memory used three and CD4 naive used three. Broader study findings: The study drew on few donors, limiting represented genetic and exposure-history diversity.

In germline, CDR1 is MNHEY, CDR2 SVGAGI. Trimming removed 8 bases at V and 5 bases at J, with 21 bases between. This CDR3 has 15 residues. Sorted-subset replicate PCRs used 150 to 200 ng DNA, some 31,000 T cell genomes. Sequenced by immunoSEQ multiplex PCR; TCRdb stores in-frame clones only, minus some. In the table there are approximately 320,000 clones, around 87% of which are singletons. Remarks on this clone: The antigen remains unidentified.

This sequence originates from a man in his late teens or twenties in good health. The V call is TRBV6-5, the J call TRBJ2-5, with D possibly matching TRBD2 (6 bases). Sequencing used memory CD8+ T cells sorted from blood. The subset here: CD45RO+ cells pooled with CCR7-negative TemRA cells. CDR3 sequence reads: CASWASVPSWETQYF. Written as DNA, the CDR3 is TGTGCCAGCTGGGCTAGCGTCCCGAGTTGGGAGACCCAGTACTTC.